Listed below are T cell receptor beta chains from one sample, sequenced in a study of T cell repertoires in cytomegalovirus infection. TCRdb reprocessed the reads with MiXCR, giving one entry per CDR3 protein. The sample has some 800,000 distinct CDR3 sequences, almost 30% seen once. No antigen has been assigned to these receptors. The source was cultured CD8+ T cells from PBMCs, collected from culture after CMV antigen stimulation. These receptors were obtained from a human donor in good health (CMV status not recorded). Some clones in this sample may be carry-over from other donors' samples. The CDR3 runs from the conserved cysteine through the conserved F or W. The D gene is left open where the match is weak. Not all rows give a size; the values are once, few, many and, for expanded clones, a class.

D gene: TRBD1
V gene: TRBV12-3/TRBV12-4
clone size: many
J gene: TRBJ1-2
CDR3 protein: CASSSDRGYGYTF
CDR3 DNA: TGTGCCAGCAGCTCGGACAGGGGCTATGGCTACACCTTC

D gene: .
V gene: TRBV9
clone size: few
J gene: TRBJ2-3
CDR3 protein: CASSVVVGATDTQYF
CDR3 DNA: TGTGCCAGCAGCGTAGTGGTGGGGGCGACAGATACGCAGTATTTT

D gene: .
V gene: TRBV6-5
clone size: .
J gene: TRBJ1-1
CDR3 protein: CASRLKGTMNTEAFF
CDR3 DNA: TGTGCCAGCAGGCTTAAGGGGACCATGAACACTGAAGCTTTCTTT

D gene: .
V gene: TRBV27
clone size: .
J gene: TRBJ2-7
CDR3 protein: CASSRRGEGVYEQYF
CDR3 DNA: TGTGCCAGCAGCCGCCGCGGGGAGGGGGTCTACGAGCAGTACTTC

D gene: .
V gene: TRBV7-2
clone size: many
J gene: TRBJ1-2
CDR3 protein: CASSTQGGGYTF
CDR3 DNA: TGTGCCAGCAGCACACAGGGAGGTGGCTACACCTTC

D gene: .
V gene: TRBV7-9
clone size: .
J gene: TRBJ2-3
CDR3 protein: CASTPDWMQYF
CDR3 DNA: TGTGCCAGCACCCCGGACTGGATGCAGTATTTT

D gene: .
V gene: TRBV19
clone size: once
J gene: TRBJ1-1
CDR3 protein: CASSVRHAMNTEAFF
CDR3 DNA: TGTGCCAGTAGCGTCAGACACGCCATGAACACTGAAGCTTTCTTT

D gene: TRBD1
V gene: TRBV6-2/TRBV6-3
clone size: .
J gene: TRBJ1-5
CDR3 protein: CASSYPQGVGQPQHF
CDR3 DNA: TGTGCCAGCAGTTACCCACAGGGGGTGGGTCAGCCCCAGCATTTT

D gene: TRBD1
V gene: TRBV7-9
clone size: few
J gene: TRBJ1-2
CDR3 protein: CASSSPGGEANYGYTF
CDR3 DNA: TGTGCCAGCAGCTCCCCAGGGGGGGAAGCTAACTATGGCTACACCTTC

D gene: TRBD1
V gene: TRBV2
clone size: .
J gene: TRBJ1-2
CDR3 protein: CAFKGTGVQNYGYTF
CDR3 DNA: TGTGCCTTCAAGGGGACAGGGGTGCAAAACTATGGCTACACCTTC

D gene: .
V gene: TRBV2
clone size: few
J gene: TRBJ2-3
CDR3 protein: CASRRGDRSTDTQYF
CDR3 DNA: TGTGCCAGCCGACGCGGAGACAGGAGCACAGATACGCAGTATTTT

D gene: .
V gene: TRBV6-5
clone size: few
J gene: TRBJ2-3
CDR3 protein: CASSRPGDDTQYF
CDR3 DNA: TGTGCCAGCAGCCGCCCCGGGGACGATACGCAGTATTTT

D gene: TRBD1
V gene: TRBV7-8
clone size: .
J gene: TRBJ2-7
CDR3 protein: CASSSELLGQDPYEQYF
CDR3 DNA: TGTGCCAGCAGCTCCGAACTTTTGGGACAGGACCCCTACGAGCAGTACTTC

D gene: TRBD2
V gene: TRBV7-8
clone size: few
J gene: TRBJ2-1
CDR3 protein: CASSPTPGGSYNEQFF
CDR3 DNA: TGTGCCAGCAGCCCCACCCCCGGGGGGTCCTACAATGAGCAGTTCTTC

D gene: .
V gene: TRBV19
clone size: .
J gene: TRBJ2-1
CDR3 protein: CASSIPGPGEQFF
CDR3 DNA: TGTGCCAGTAGTATCCCTGGGCCGGGAGAGCAGTTCTTC

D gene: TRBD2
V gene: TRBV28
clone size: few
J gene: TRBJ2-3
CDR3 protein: CASSPQIRSGGADTQYF
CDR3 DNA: TGTGCCAGCAGTCCCCAGATTAGGAGCGGGGGGGCGGATACGCAGTATTTT

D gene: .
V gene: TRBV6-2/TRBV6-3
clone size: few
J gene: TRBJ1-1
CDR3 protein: CASSYLDLNTEAFF
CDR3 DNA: TGTGCCAGCAGTTACCTGGATTTGAACACTGAAGCTTTCTTT

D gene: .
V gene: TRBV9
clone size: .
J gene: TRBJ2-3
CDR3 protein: CASSAGDSTDTQYF
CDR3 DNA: TGTGCCAGCAGCGCGGGGGACAGCACAGATACGCAGTATTTT

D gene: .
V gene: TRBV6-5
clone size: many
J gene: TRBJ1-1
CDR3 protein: CASSYSVPPATEAFF
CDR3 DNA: TGTGCCAGCAGTTACTCGGTACCTCCCGCCACTGAAGCTTTCTTT

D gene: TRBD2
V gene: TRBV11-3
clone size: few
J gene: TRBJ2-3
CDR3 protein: CASSSLAGPGDTQYF
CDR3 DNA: TGTGCCAGCAGCTCCTTAGCGGGGCCGGGAGATACGCAGTATTTT

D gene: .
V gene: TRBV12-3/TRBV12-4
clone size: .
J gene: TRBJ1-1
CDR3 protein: CASSPGTDLGTEAFF
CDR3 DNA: TGTGCCAGCAGTCCTGGGACCGACCTAGGCACTGAAGCTTTCTTT

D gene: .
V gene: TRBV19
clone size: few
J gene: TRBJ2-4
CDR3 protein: CAVSAQGGNIQYF
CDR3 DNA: TGTGCTGTCTCTGCACAGGGCGGAAACATTCAGTACTTC

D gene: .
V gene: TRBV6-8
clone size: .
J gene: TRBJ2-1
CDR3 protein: CASSYYPGAGSYNEQFF
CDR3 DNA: TGTGCCAGCAGTTACTACCCCGGAGCAGGGAGCTACAATGAGCAGTTCTTC

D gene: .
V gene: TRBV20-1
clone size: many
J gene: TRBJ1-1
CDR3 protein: CSARLGGMGVTEAFF
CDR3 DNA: TGCAGTGCCAGGCTCGGGGGCATGGGTGTCACTGAAGCTTTCTTT

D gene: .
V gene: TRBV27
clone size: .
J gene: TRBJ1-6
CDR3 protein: CASSLGNHNSPLHF
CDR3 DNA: TGTGCCAGCAGTTTGGGGAACCATAATTCACCCCTCCACTTT

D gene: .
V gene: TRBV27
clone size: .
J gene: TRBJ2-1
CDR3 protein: CASSLEGEVYNEQFF
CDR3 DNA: TGTGCCAGCAGTTTGGAGGGGGAGGTCTACAATGAGCAGTTCTTC

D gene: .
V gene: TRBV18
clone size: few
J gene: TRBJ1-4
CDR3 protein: CASSTDARVATNEKLFF
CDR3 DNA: TGTGCCAGCTCGACGGACGCAAGAGTTGCAACTAATGAAAAACTGTTTTTT

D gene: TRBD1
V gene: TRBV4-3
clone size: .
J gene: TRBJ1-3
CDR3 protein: CASSQEYRGRGNTIYF
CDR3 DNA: TGCGCCAGCAGCCAAGAGTATAGGGGGCGCGGAAACACCATATATTTT

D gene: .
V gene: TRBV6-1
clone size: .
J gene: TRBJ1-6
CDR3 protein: CASSPSETAYNSPLHF
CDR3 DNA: TGTGCCAGCAGTCCATCGGAGACAGCTTATAATTCACCCCTCCACTTT

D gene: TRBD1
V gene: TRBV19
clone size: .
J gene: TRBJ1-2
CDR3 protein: CASSATGSGYTF
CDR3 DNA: TGTGCCAGTAGTGCGACAGGGAGCGGCTACACCTTC

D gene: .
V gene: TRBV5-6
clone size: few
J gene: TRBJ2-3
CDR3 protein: CASSPALRTQYF
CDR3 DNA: TGTGCCAGCAGCCCCGCCCTACGAACGCAGTATTTT

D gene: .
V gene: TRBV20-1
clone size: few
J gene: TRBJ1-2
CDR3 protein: CSASDSSIYGYTF
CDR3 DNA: TGCAGTGCTAGCGACAGCTCAATCTATGGCTACACCTTC

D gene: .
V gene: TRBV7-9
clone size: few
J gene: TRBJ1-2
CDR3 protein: CASSLERTTVHGYTF
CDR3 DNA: TGTGCCAGCAGCTTAGAACGAACTACAGTTCATGGCTACACCTTC

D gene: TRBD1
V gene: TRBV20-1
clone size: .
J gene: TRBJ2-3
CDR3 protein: CSARDGWTGYTDTQYF
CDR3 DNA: TGCAGTGCTAGAGATGGATGGACAGGTTACACAGATACGCAGTATTTT

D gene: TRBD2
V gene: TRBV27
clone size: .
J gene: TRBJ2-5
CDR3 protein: CASSRSGGRGETQYF
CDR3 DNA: TGTGCCAGCAGCCGCAGCGGGGGGAGAGGAGAGACCCAGTACTTC

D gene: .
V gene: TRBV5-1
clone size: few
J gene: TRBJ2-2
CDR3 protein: CASSHAYEGNTGELFF
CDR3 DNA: TGCGCCAGCAGCCACGCCTACGAAGGGAACACCGGGGAGCTGTTTTTT

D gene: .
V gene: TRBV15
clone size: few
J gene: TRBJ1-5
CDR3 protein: CATSRENPTEKDQPQHF
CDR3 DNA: TGTGCCACCAGCAGAGAAAACCCGACCGAGAAGGATCAGCCCCAGCATTTT

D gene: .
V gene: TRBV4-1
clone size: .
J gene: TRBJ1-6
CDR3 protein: CASSQARGVSYNSPLHF
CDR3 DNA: TGCGCCAGCAGCCAAGCAAGGGGGGTTTCCTATAATTCACCCCTCCACTTT

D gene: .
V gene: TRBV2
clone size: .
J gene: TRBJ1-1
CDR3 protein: CASREDTNTEAFF
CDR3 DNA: TGTGCCAGCAGAGAGGACACGAACACTGAAGCTTTCTTT

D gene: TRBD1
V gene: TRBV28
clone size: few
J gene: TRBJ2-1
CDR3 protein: CASSWTGIHEQFF
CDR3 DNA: TGTGCCAGCAGTTGGACAGGGATCCATGAGCAGTTCTTC

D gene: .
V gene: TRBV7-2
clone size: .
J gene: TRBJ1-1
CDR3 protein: CASSLVRRGPNTEAFF
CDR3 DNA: TGTGCCAGCAGCTTAGTCCGGCGGGGGCCGAACACTGAAGCTTTCTTT